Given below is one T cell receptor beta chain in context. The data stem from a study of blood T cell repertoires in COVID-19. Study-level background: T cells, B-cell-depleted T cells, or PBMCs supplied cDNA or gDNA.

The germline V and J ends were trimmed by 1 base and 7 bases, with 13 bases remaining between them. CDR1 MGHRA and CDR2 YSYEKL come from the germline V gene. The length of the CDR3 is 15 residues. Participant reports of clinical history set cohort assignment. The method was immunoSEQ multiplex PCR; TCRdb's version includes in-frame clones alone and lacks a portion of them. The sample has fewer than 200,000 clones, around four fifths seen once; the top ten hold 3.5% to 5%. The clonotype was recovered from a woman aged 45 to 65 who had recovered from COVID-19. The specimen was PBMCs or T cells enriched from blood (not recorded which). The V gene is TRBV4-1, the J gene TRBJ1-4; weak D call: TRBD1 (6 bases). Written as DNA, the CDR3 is TGCGCCAGCAGCCAAGGGCGGGCAGGGGCTGAAAAACTGTTTTTT. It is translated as CASSQGRAGAEKLFF.